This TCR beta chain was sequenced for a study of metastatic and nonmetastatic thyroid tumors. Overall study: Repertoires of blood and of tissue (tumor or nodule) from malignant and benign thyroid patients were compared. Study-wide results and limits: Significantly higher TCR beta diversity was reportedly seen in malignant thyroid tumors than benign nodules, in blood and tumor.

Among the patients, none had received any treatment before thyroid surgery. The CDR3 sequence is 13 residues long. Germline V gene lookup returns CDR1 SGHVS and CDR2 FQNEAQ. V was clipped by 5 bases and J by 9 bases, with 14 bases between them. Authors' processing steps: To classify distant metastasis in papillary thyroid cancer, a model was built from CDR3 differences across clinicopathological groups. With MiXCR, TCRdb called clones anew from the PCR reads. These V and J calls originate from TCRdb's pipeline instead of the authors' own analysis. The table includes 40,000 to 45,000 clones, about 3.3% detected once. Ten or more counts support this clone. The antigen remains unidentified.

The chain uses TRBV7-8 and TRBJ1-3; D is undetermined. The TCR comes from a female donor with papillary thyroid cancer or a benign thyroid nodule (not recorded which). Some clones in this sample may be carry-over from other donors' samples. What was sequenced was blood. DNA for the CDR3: TGTGCCAGCAGCCACGCGGCGTTGGGCACCATATATTTT. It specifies CASSHAALGTIYF. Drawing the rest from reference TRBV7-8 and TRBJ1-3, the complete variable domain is GAGVSQSPRYKVAKRGQDVALRCDPISGHVSLFWYQQALGQGPEFLTYFQNEAQLDKSGLPSDRFFAERPEGSVSTLKIQRTQQEDSAVYLCASSHAALGTIYFGEGSWLTVV.